These 5 T cell receptor beta chains were sequenced from one sample in a study of CD8+ T cells in alopecia areata. The sample's treatment: oral pan-JAK inhibitor, 5-10 mg twice daily. cDNA prepared by RNA extraction and subsequent reverse transcription served as the template for sequencing. Method: immunoSEQ multiplex PCR; TCRdb's copy keeps in-frame clones and lacks some. The table records around 100,000 clones, less than 70% of them present only once. This sample comprised CD4+ T cells sorted from blood, obtained at week 24, from a patient treated with tofacitinib. These receptors all come from a human donor with alopecia areata.

The sample holds a few counts of this clone. This chain links TRBV18 with TRBJ1-5; 7 bases map to TRBD1. Germline values: CDR1 KGHSH, CDR2 LQKENI. The CDR3 is made up of 16 amino acids. V lost 2 bases to trimming and J lost 4 bases; unmatched junction nucleotides: 8. The CDR3 spells CASSPEGRQGNQPQHF. In nucleotides, the CDR3 is TGTGCCAGCTCACCAGAGGGGCGACAGGGAAATCAGCCCCAGCATTTT.

The J gene is TRBJ2-5, the V gene TRBV2; D possibly uses TRBD1 or TRBD2 (6 bases each). CDR1 SNHLY and CDR2 FYNNEI come from the germline V gene. Trimming stripped 6 bases from V and 5 bases from J, with 16 bases between. The CDR3 sequence is 14 residues long. CDR3 DNA: TGTGCCAGCAGCCCCGAGGGGGGCACGGAGACCCAGTACTTC. Translation: CASSPEGGTETQYF.

This chain connects TRBV6-5 to TRBJ2-5; 9 nucleotides line up with TRBD2. The CDR3 covers 12 residues. Germline CDR1 and CDR2: MNHEY and SVGAGI. Trimming cost V 5 bases and J 6 bases; bases outside gene matches: 1. Here the CDR3 DNA reads TGTGCCAGCAGTAGCGGGGGGAAGACCCAGTACTTC. This gives the protein CASSSGGKTQYF.

The rearrangement links TRBV9 to TRBJ2-3, with 8 nucleotides matching TRBD2. V was clipped by 5 bases and J by 2 bases; unmatched bases: 10. This CDR3 contains 16 residues. Germline loops: CDR1 SGDLS, CDR2 YYNGEE. The DNA for the CDR3 is TGTGCCAGCAGACCAACCACCGGGGGGGCCACAGATACGCAGTATTTT. This codes for CASRPTTGGATDTQYF.

The genes are TRBV4-2 and TRBJ1-3; unclear D gene. Germline CDR1 and CDR2: LGHNA and YNFKEQ. With 0 bases removed from V and 8 bases from J, the gap between germline ends came to 11 bases. The CDR3 loop spans 14 amino acids. The DNA of the CDR3 is TGTGCCAGCAGCCAAGAGTCGGATCGCCACACCATATATTTT. Its translation is CASSQESDRHTIYF.